These T cell receptor beta chains were read from a single sample in a study of control samples from healthy donors and cancer patients. Profiled with immunoSEQ multiplex PCR; TCRdb holds only in-frame clones, not every one. This sample carries some 94,000 clones, roughly 89% of them seen once, and the ten largest clones take roughly 9.7%. What was sequenced was PBMCs. The receptor source for this set is a woman aged 50 to 60 with colorectal cancer. The conserved cysteine and the conserved F or W are not part of the CDR3 here. D genes are given only for firm matches.

j_call	d_call	cdr3_length	v_call	cdr3_aa
TRBJ1-6	TRBD1	13	TRBV5-6	ASSLGQGAASPLH
TRBJ1-1	NA	9	TRBV5-6	ASSWDTEAF
TRBJ1-1	NA	14	TRBV10-1	ASSERRGAVNTEAF
TRBJ1-1	NA	10	TRBV24-1	ATSDSGGTTF
TRBJ1-4	NA	20	TRBV4-1	ASSQVARGVWYSSGTNEKLF
TRBJ1-5	TRBD1	13	TRBV19	ASSGTGNGNQPQH
TRBJ1-5	TRBD1	13	TRBV7-9	ASSPGQGASQPQH
TRBJ1-2	NA	10	TRBV30	ASGLAGGGYT
TRBJ2-3	TRBD2	13	TRBV11-3	ASSTGTSGSDTQY
TRBJ2-1	TRBD2	17	TRBV28	ASSPGSVAGGGKRHEQF
TRBJ1-5	NA	13	TRBV25-1	ASSEPGRGNQPQH
TRBJ1-2	NA	15	TRBV4-1	ASSWDAVTRNNYGYT
TRBJ1-6	NA	13	TRBV10-1	ASSGGSSYNSPLH
TRBJ2-2	NA	13	TRBV7-8	ASSLAPQFGGELF
TRBJ1-1	NA	11	TRBV27	ASSWQGRAEAF
TRBJ2-2	NA	13	TRBV7-2	ASSKMVGPTGELF
TRBJ2-1	TRBD2	14	TRBV4-1	ASSRGLAGGTNEQF
TRBJ1-6	NA	14	TRBV7-8	ASSPKGLSGNSPLH
TRBJ1-2	NA	10	TRBV24-1	ATSDTRGGYT
TRBJ1-5	TRBD1	12	TRBV28	ASSSGQGSGPQH
TRBJ2-3	TRBD2	14	TRBV10-3	AATSGGAQSADTQY
TRBJ1-2	TRBD1	11	TRBV24-1	ATSEPTGVGYT
TRBJ2-3	TRBD2	13	TRBV5-3	ARSPYGGGTDTQY
TRBJ1-2	NA	10	TRBV3-1/TRBV3-2	ASSQGAYGYT
TRBJ2-2	TRBD1	13	TRBV19	ASSVDRVNTGELF
TRBJ1-2	NA	11	TRBV27	ASSPRTGYGYT
TRBJ2-2	NA	12	TRBV7-2	ASSLRGETGELF
TRBJ2-1	TRBD2	12	TRBV7-2	ASSLGRLALEQF
TRBJ1-3	TRBD1	12	TRBV28	ASRNQGAGNTIY
TRBJ2-5	TRBD2	14	TRBV10-3	AISDRVAGGQETQY
TRBJ2-1	NA	13	TRBV11-1	ASSRSLSSYNEQF
TRBJ1-1	TRBD1	12	TRBV5-4	ASSFQGVEAEAF
TRBJ2-2	NA	14	TRBV3-1/TRBV3-2	ASSQEGRQLAGELF
TRBJ2-3	NA	10	TRBV12-3/TRBV12-4	ASSFFQGTQY
TRBJ1-2	TRBD1	11	TRBV5-1	ASSLQGARGYT
TRBJ2-3	TRBD2	11	TRBV5-8	ASRGLATDTQY
TRBJ1-2	TRBD1	13	TRBV4-3	ASSPQGQALYGYT
TRBJ1-6	TRBD1	12	TRBV3-1/TRBV3-2	ASSLTGGESPLH
TRBJ2-5	TRBD1	12	TRBV18	ASSPGQGQETQY
TRBJ1-2	NA	14	TRBV9	ASSSRGLGLGYGYT
TRBJ1-5	NA	11	TRBV6-2/TRBV6-3	ASSYPRDQPQH
TRBJ1-1	TRBD1	12	TRBV7-9	ASSLGQGDTEAF
TRBJ2-2	TRBD2	14	TRBV7-3	ASSLLAGEGTGELF
TRBJ1-3	NA	15	TRBV4-1	ASSQEWWGISGNTIY
TRBJ1-2	TRBD1	12	TRBV7-2	ASSSQGPSYGYT
TRBJ1-3	NA	10	TRBV12-3/TRBV12-4	ASSTSGNTIY